This T cell receptor beta chain was recorded in a study of somatic mutations in cytotoxic T cells in rheumatoid arthritis. In the study overall: Certain V beta antibody-stained T-cell populations, V beta1+ cells sequenced for TCRB among them, were flow-sorted to nearly 100% purity.

Trimming pared 2 bases from V and 4 bases from J, leaving 3 bases between. Germline lookup yields CDR1 SGHTA and CDR2 FQGTGA. This CDR3 is 11 amino acids long. This table comes from immunoSEQ multiplex PCR, and its TCRdb copy is limited to in-frame clones, with some not included. Here the sample spans 10,000 or so clones, about four fifths being singletons. Study-level results: For about an eighth of the roughly 60 patients, a single CD8+ clone accounted for more than 20% of CD8+ cells.

Once isolated by positive magnetic bead selection, the CD4+ and CD8+ cells had their purity checked by flow cytometry. As concerns this clone: The antigen remains unidentified.

The V call is TRBV7-3, the J call TRBJ2-7; no definite D call. The sequenced sample was CD8+ T cells sorted from blood. This receptor was taken from a woman between 50 and 59 years old in good health. The CDR3 region is CASSLEYEQYF. The DNA of the CDR3 is TGTGCCAGCAGCTTAGAGTACGAGCAGTACTTC.